This T cell receptor (beta chain) was observed in a study of blood T cell repertoires in COVID-19. Across the whole study: The origin of the acute and convalescent COVID-19 samples was the United States, Italy and Spain. Sources were T cells, B-cell-depleted T cells, or PBMCs; the material itself was cDNA or gDNA.

The CDR3 loop spans 12 amino acids. Trimming took 4 bases from V and 9 from J, leaving 10 bases between them. Germline assignment: CDR1 SNHLY and CDR2 FYNNEI. Per the original methods: Reference gene primer amplification in the assay estimated nucleated cell counts. Only in-frame clones appear in the TCRdb table, and some are missing; sequencing was by immunoSEQ multiplex PCR. V and J calls and clone size follow that table, whereas D and trimming were derived from the DNA. The profile covers roughly 300,000 clones, with over 75% appearing a single time and around 7.2% taken by the ten largest. This clone occurred a few times.

This receptor was obtained from a human donor in a cohort sampled during active COVID-19. The sample comprised peripheral blood. V usage is TRBV2 and J usage is TRBJ2-1, with D perhaps matching TRBD2 (7 bases). CDR3 in amino acids: CASSGGGTEQFF. CDR3 DNA sequence: TGTGCCAGCAGTGGGGGGGGCACTGAGCAGTTCTTC.